These 18 T cell receptor beta chains share one sample of origin, sequenced in a study of blood T cell repertoires in COVID-19. TCRdb keeps only in-frame clones here, not all; method: immunoSEQ multiplex PCR. The sample has some 170,000 clones; roughly 89% are singletons. The source material was peripheral blood. The source of these receptors is a woman between 45 and 60 years old with acute or convalescent COVID-19.

The V and J genes are TRBV3-1 (or the pseudogene TRBV3-2) and TRBJ1-2; D call uncertain. From germline, CDR1 is LGHDT and CDR2 YNNKEL (reference sequence). The CDR3 sequence is 16 residues long. V lost 4 bases, J lost 0 bases, and 15 bases lay in between. The CDR3 bases are TGTGCCAGCAGCCCCCCCCGCAGATACACTAACTATGGCTACACCTTC. This sequence encodes CASSPPRRYTNYGYTF.

The gene calls are TRBV6-2 or TRBV6-3 and TRBJ2-7; no clear D. CDR3 size: 12 residues. V lost 0 bases and J lost 5, with 5 bases in between. Per the germline V gene, CDR1 is MNHEY and CDR2 is SVGEGT. The CDR3 loop is CASSYSTHEQYF. DNA of the CDR3: TGTGCCAGCAGTTACTCGACTCACGAGCAGTACTTC.

V is TRBV29-1 and J is TRBJ1-1; TRBD1 matches 9 bases. Germline CDR1 reads SQVTM; CDR2 reads ANQGSEA. CDR3 length: 13 residues. V was pared by 6 bases and J by 1 base, with 3 bases of the junction left unmatched. The CDR3 here is CSVVDRGNTEAFF. DNA for the CDR3: TGCAGCGTGGTGGACAGGGGGAACACTGAAGCTTTCTTT.

The chain employs TRBV5-5 and TRBJ2-7, with 9 bases that match TRBD1. J lost 3 bases, V lost 6 bases, and 10 bases had no gene match. This CDR3 contains 15 residues. Per the germline V gene, CDR1 is SGHKS and CDR2 is YYEKEE (reference sequence). The CDR3 nucleotides are TGTGCCAGCACCATGGGACAGGGTTTGGGCTACGAGCAGTACTTC. Its translation is CASTMGQGLGYEQYF.

This sequence joins TRBV5-4 and TRBJ1-1; D is uncertain. The CDR3 contains 15 residues. Germline assignment: CDR1 SGHNT and CDR2 YYREEE (reference sequence). Trimming took off 3 bases at V and 1 base at J, with 13 bases between the two ends. DNA for the CDR3: TGTGCCAGCAGCTCTTCCCGTTCGGGGAACACTGAAGCTTTCTTT. Amino acid sequence: CASSSSRSGNTEAFF.

A remark on this clone: Other DNA sequences in the sample encode the same CDR3. V and J are TRBV6-5 and TRBJ1-5, with 7 bases lining up with TRBD1. With V trimmed by 6 bases and J by 5 bases, 4 bases remained unmatched. The CDR3 is made up of 13 amino acids. Per germline, CDR1 MNHEY and CDR2 SVGAGI. CDR3 in DNA: TGTGCCAGCAGCCGGGACAGTTATCAGCCCCAGCATTTT. Its protein is CASSRDSYQPQHF.

This sequence joins TRBV14 and TRBJ2-2; possible D gene TRBD2, 6 bases. The CDR3 runs 16 residues. The V end was cut by 4 bases, the J end by 6 bases, with 18 bases between. The V gene's germline CDR1 is SGHDN and CDR2 FVKESK. This CDR3 reads CASSRGRGIGAGELFF. CDR3 coding DNA: TGTGCCAGCAGCCGAGGGCGGGGCATTGGCGCCGGGGAGCTGTTTTTT.

This chain links TRBV27 with TRBJ1-4, with 9 bases fitting TRBD1. From germline, CDR1 is MNHEY and CDR2 SMNVEV (reference sequence). This CDR3 comprises 16 residues. J lost 7 bases, V lost 5 bases, and 11 bases had no gene match. CDR3 coding DNA: TGTGCCAGCAGTCCTTTAACCGGGACAGGGATTGAAAAACTGTTTTTT. The encoded protein is CASSPLTGTGIEKLFF.

V and J are TRBV19 and TRBJ2-3; TRBD2 matches 10 bases. The trim removed 4 bases at V and 3 bases at J, leaving 13 bases unmatched. This CDR3 has 18 amino acids. Germline-derived CDR1 and CDR2 are LNHDA and SQIVND (reference sequence). The CDR3 sequence is CASSKKSLLAGTTDTQYF. CDR3 nucleotides: TGTGCCAGTAGTAAAAAAAGCCTACTAGCGGGAACGACAGATACGCAGTATTTT.

The chain uses TRBV28 and TRBJ2-5, with a tentative D call TRBD2 (6 bases). Germline loops: CDR1 MDHEN, CDR2 SYDVKM. This CDR3 is 14 amino acids long. The V and J ends lost 5 bases and 6 bases respectively, with 16 bases between them. CDR3 in DNA: TGTGCCAGCAGTAGAAGGCGGGGATTGCAGACCCAGTACTTC. It codes for CASSRRRGLQTQYF.

CDR3 sequence: CASSVGQGTSPLHF. CDR3 coding DNA: TGTGCCAGCAGCGTGGGACAGGGGACTTCACCCCTCCACTTT. The chain carries TRBV9 and TRBJ1-6; TRBD1 agrees at 10 bases. Germline V lookup: CDR1 SGDLS, CDR2 YYNGEE. Trimming took 2 bases from V and 9 from J; bases not matched to a gene: 2. The CDR3 has 14 amino acids.

CDR3 residues: CASSLAEDRASSYNEQFF. CDR3 nucleotides: TGTGCCAGCAGCTTAGCCGAAGACAGGGCAAGCTCCTACAATGAGCAGTTCTTC. The V and J genes are TRBV7-6 and TRBJ2-1; 7 bases match TRBD1. Germline V gives CDR1 SGHVS, CDR2 FNYEAQ. The ends lost 0 bases at V and 0 bases at J; junction bases unmatched: 8. This CDR3 region has 18 residues.

This chain uses TRBV10-3 with TRBJ2-6; a weak D match, TRBD2 (5 bases). Germline V gene sequence: CDR1 ENHRY, CDR2 SYGVKD. The CDR3 spans 16 residues. The ends were cut back, 4 bases at V and 2 bases at J, with 12 bases in the middle. The CDR3 DNA follows: TGTGCCATCAGTGGAGGGCCTCGGCCTGGGGCCAACGTCCTGACTTTC. Translating it yields CAISGGPRPGANVLTF.

V is TRBV11-2 and J is TRBJ2-7; 10 positions agree with TRBD1. V shed 4 bases, J shed 6 bases, and the junction held 12 bases outside the gene matches. Germline CDR1 reads SGHAT; CDR2 reads FQNNGV. The CDR3 is 16 residues long. DNA of the CDR3: TGTGCCAGCAGCTCACAAGAGACAGGGACAGGGGTCGAGCAGTACTTC. It translates to CASSSQETGTGVEQYF.

This chain uses TRBV6-5 with TRBJ1-2; 9 bases are shared with TRBD1. CDR3 length: 13 residues. Trimming removed 8 bases from V and 8 bases from J; junction bases left unmatched: 9. Germline loops: CDR1 MNHEY, CDR2 SVGAGI. For the CDR3, the DNA is TGTGCCAGCCTCGGGACAGGGACAGGGGGCTACACCTTC. It codes for CASLGTGTGGYTF.

This sequence joins TRBV12-3 or TRBV12-4 and TRBJ1-2; D is possibly TRBD1 (6 bases). The CDR3 runs 12 residues. V was clipped by 8 bases and J by 4 bases, with 11 bases between them. The CDR3 DNA follows: TGTGCCAGCGCAACAGGGCTCTATGGCTACACCTTC. It encodes CASATGLYGYTF.

The chain combines TRBV3-1 (or the pseudogene TRBV3-2) with TRBJ2-3; 7 bases align to TRBD2. Per the germline V gene, CDR1 is LGHDT and CDR2 is YNNKEL (reference sequence). This CDR3 spans 18 amino acids. J gave up 3 bases and V 4 bases, and 16 bases lay outside the gene matches. CDR3 sequence reads: CASSPKMGRGMRTDTQYF. As DNA, the CDR3 is TGTGCCAGCAGCCCGAAAATGGGGCGGGGGATGAGAACAGATACGCAGTATTTT.

This sequence joins TRBV7-9 and TRBJ1-2; TRBD1 is a possible D gene (5 bases). This CDR3 spans 18 amino acids. CDR1 and CDR2 from the germline V gene are SEHNR and FQNEAQ (reference sequence). The V and J ends lost 6 bases and 3 bases respectively, with 26 bases between them. The CDR3 protein is CASSQGPLRQSIHYGYTF. CDR3 in DNA: TGTGCCAGCAGTCAAGGCCCGCTCCGACAGTCGATTCACTATGGCTACACCTTC.